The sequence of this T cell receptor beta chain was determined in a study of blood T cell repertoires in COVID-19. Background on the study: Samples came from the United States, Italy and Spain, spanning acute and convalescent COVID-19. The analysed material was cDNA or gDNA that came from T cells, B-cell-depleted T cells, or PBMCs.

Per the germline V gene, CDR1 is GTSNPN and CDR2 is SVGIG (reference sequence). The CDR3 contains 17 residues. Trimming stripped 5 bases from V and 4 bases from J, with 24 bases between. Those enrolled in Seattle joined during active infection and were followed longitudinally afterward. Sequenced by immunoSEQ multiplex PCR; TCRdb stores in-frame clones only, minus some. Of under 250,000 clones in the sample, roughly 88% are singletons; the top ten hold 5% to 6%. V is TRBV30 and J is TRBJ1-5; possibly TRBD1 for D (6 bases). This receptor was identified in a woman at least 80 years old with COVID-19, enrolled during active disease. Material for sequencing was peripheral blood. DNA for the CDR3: TGTGCCTGGCGACGCGCGGGGGGGGCCTCTTCAAATCAGCCCCAGCATTTT. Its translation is CAWRRAGGASSNQPQHF. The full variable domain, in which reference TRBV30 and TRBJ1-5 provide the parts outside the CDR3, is SQTIHQWPATLVQPVGSPLSLECTVEGTSNPNLYWYRQAAGRGLQLLFYSVGIGQISSEVPQNLSASRPQDRQFILSSKKLLLSDSGFYLCAWRRAGGASSNQPQHFGDGTRLSIL.